Listed below are T cell receptor beta chains from one sample, sequenced in a study of cytomegalovirus exposure and HLA in healthy donors. Only in-frame clones appear in the TCRdb table, and some are missing; sequencing was by immunoSEQ multiplex PCR. The data contain roughly 190,000 clones, over 70% of them singletons. The sample was PBMCs. The receptors here all came from a man aged 45-60 years in good health and CMV-seronegative. Each CDR3 is given with its conserved first and last residue. A D gene is named only where the DNA matches it firmly. Clone size is stated in some rows and not others, as once, few, many or a class when expanded.

d_gene: TRBD2
j_gene: TRBJ2-3
v_gene: TRBV11-2
abundance: -
CDR3aa: CASSPLKTSGGRLDTQYF
CDR3nt: TGTGCCAGCAGCCCCCTAAAGACTAGCGGGGGGCGCCTCGATACGCAGTATTTT

d_gene: -
j_gene: TRBJ2-1
v_gene: TRBV13
abundance: few
CDR3aa: CASSSRQNYNEQFF
CDR3nt: TGTGCCAGCAGCTCTCGACAGAATTACAATGAGCAGTTCTTC

d_gene: -
j_gene: TRBJ1-2
v_gene: TRBV7-2
abundance: -
CDR3aa: CASSRGTDGGYTF
CDR3nt: TGTGCCAGCAGCCGGGGGACGGATGGTGGCTACACCTTC

d_gene: -
j_gene: TRBJ1-1
v_gene: TRBV7-9
abundance: -
CDR3aa: CSSSLGQDTEAFF
CDR3nt: TGTTCCAGCAGCTTAGGTCAGGACACTGAAGCTTTCTTT

d_gene: -
j_gene: TRBJ2-1
v_gene: TRBV6-5
abundance: -
CDR3aa: CASSYSRGPSEQFF
CDR3nt: TGTGCCAGCAGTTACTCGCGGGGGCCCAGTGAGCAGTTCTTC

d_gene: -
j_gene: TRBJ1-2
v_gene: TRBV6-6
abundance: once
CDR3aa: CASSYLASAGYTF
CDR3nt: TGTGCCAGCAGTTATCTGGCCTCTGCTGGCTACACCTTC

d_gene: TRBD2
j_gene: TRBJ2-1
v_gene: TRBV4-1
abundance: -
CDR3aa: CASSQESGGIWDEQFF
CDR3nt: TGCGCCAGCAGCCAAGAAAGCGGGGGGATTTGGGATGAGCAGTTCTTC

d_gene: -
j_gene: TRBJ1-5
v_gene: TRBV7-2
abundance: -
CDR3aa: CASSTHRDQPQHF
CDR3nt: TGTGCCAGCAGCACCCACAGGGATCAGCCCCAGCATTTT

d_gene: -
j_gene: TRBJ2-7
v_gene: TRBV5-6
abundance: -
CDR3aa: CASSLGLGAQSEQYF
CDR3nt: TGTGCCAGCAGCTTGGGATTGGGGGCGCAGAGCGAGCAGTACTTC

d_gene: -
j_gene: TRBJ2-7
v_gene: TRBV5-6
abundance: -
CDR3aa: CASSLPPTLEYHEQYF
CDR3nt: TGTGCCAGCAGCTTGCCCCCGACTCTAGAGTACCACGAGCAGTACTTC

d_gene: TRBD1
j_gene: TRBJ1-5
v_gene: TRBV7-8
abundance: -
CDR3aa: CASSYDRVLQPQHF
CDR3nt: TGTGCCAGCAGTTACGACAGGGTTCTTCAGCCCCAGCATTTT

d_gene: -
j_gene: TRBJ2-7
v_gene: TRBV7-2
abundance: -
CDR3aa: CASSREYTVYEQYF
CDR3nt: TGTGCCAGCAGCCGGGAGTACACGGTCTACGAGCAGTACTTC

d_gene: -
j_gene: TRBJ2-5
v_gene: TRBV29-1
abundance: -
CDR3aa: CSVTVGETQYF
CDR3nt: TGCAGCGTTACCGTCGGGGAGACCCAGTACTTC